The present T cell receptor (beta chain) was sequenced within a study of T cell clonotyping in hematopoietic cell transplantation (dated by TCRdb to about 2021). Notes on the research overall: A total of fewer than 150 blood samples were gathered in the study from 35 consecutive transplant recipients along with their related donors. Patients were recruited between late 2015 and January 2017 and followed until late 2020 or death.

Sample time point, as interpreted from the label and publication: 100 days after allo-HCT. Blood from recipients was drawn about 28 days before transplant and again at days 30, 100 and 180 after transplant. Nuclei Lysis Solution was used to extract genomic DNA from fresh or cryopreserved unfractionated peripheral blood mononuclear cells. The immunoSEQ assay, a bias-controlled multiplex PCR using V- and J-specific primers, was used to amplify TCR beta CDR3 regions from genomic DNA. In a second PCR step, the CDR3 amplicons were tagged with a proprietary barcode plus Illumina adapter sequences. An Illumina MiSeq instrument was used for sequencing of the CDR3 libraries. The source study handled its data this way. Export and quality control were handled in immunoSEQ Analyzer 3.0, while downstream analyses relied on R Bioconductor and Immunarch. Repertoire metrics were calculated using only productive rearrangements within the normalized downsampled data set. Clonotypes larger than 5 templates in the normalized cohort were defined as pathologically expanded. Repertoire diversity was measured with the Inverse Simpson Index. To capture all clonotypes, the CMV-specificity analyses were run on the non-normalized data set. TCRdb took this table from immuneACCESS and kept in-frame rearrangements with V and J called. Such tables lack part of the clones; where checked against another copy, unresolved V genes explain under half of the gap, and the rest is unexplained. V, J and clone size reflect that table, while D and trimming were determined from the DNA. This sample holds 5,000 to 6,000 clones; approximately 77% were observed only once. Under 30% of the sample is held by the ten biggest clonotypes.

As to this clone: Its antigen has not been determined. No much larger clonotype is one base removed from it; base qualities were not supplied.

From the germline V gene (reference sequence), CDR1 is WNHNN and CDR2 is SYGVQD. Its CDR3 holds 13 amino acids, cysteine through phenylalanine. The sequence is cut down to CDR3 DNA, 39 bases in frame from base 1. V and J are truncated by 5 bases and 3 bases respectively, leaving an intervening sequence of 10 bases. Broad study findings and their caveats: Just a small fraction of recipient repertoires overlapped with donor repertoires, and more than 97% appeared de novo at the given depth. Donor and pretransplant recipient Inverse Simpson Index values predicted broader posttransplant TCR repertoire diversity. After transplant, TCR diversity in recipients dropped, and pathologically expanded clonotypes increased progressively from day 30 to day 180. The sample size was limited, and CD4 and CD8 repertoire contributions could not be separated because cells were not sorted.

This receptor was obtained from a female patient aged 50-60 years who had an allogeneic stem cell transplant, so the T cells may come from the graft donor. Some clones in this sample may be carry-over from other donors' samples. In this chain, TRBV10-1 is recombined with TRBJ1-2, with no confidently assigned D gene. Sequenced here: PBMCs, sampled 100 days after allogeneic stem cell transplant. The DNA is TGCGCCAGCAGTCTCGACGGTTACTATGGCTACACCTTC. This yields the protein CASSLDGYYGYTF.